A selection of T cell receptor beta chains follows, all from one sample in a study of regulatory T cells in long-lasting Graves disease. MiXCR, applied by TCRdb to the multiplex PCR reads, yields one record per CDR3 protein. The table includes about 450,000 distinct CDR3 sequences, roughly a quarter detected once. The sample consisted of peripheral blood mononuclear cells (PBMCs), taken when the disease was refractory, from a patient treated with antithyroid drugs. The origin of the receptors is a female donor with Graves disease. Each CDR3 is given with its conserved first and last residue. The D gene is left open where the match is weak. Clone size, where shown, is once, few, many, or a class for clones that have expanded.

j_call v_call clone_size d_call cdr3_aa cdr3_nt
TRBJ1-3 TRBV7-2 . TRBD1 CASTRGDRVSGNTIYF TGTGCCAGCACTCGGGGGGACAGGGTCTCTGGAAACACCATATATTTT
TRBJ2-1 TRBV2 . . CASRADRLNNEQFF TGTGCCAGCAGAGCAGACAGACTGAACAATGAGCAGTTCTTC
TRBJ2-2 TRBV20-1 . . CSAGTTGELFF TGCAGTGCTGGGACTACCGGGGAGCTGTTTTTT
TRBJ1-1 TRBV5-1 few TRBD1 CASSLRDRPLDTEAFF TGCGCCAGCAGCTTGAGGGACAGGCCTTTGGACACTGAAGCTTTCTTT
TRBJ1-2 TRBV28 . . CASSPPQTYGYTF TGTGCCAGCAGTCCTCCACAGACCTATGGCTACACCTTC
TRBJ2-2 TRBV7-9 . TRBD2 CASSSSPGTSGANTGELFF TGTGCCAGCAGCTCCTCCCCTGGTACTAGCGGCGCGAACACCGGGGAGCTGTTTTTT
TRBJ2-6 TRBV19 many . CASSILGSGANVLTF TGTGCCAGTAGTATCCTGGGGTCAGGGGCCAACGTCCTGACTTTC
TRBJ2-5 TRBV18 few . CASSPPSTETQYF TGTGCCAGCTCACCACCGTCAACGGAGACCCAGTACTTC
TRBJ1-2 TRBV25-1 . . CASSERTNYGYTF TGTGCCAGCAGTGAACGGACTAACTATGGCTACACCTTC
TRBJ2-2 TRBV6-2/TRBV6-3 . . CASSAIAYTGELFF TGTGCCAGCAGTGCCATAGCTTACACCGGGGAGCTGTTTTTT
TRBJ2-7 TRBV27 many TRBD1 CASSSSHRGPYEQYF TGTGCCAGCAGTTCATCCCACAGGGGTCCCTACGAGCAGTACTTC
TRBJ1-1 TRBV7-9 . . CASFNRIGTEAFF TGTGCCAGCTTCAACAGGATAGGCACTGAAGCTTTCTTT
TRBJ2-7 TRBV7-9 . TRBD2 CASSPSLTASGNPYEQYF TGTGCCAGCAGCCCCTCCTTAACGGCTAGCGGGAACCCCTACGAGCAGTACTTC
TRBJ2-7 TRBV3-1 . TRBD2 CASRTSGSLYEQYF TGTGCCAGCCGGACTAGCGGGTCGCTCTACGAGCAGTACTTC
TRBJ1-2 TRBV11-2 many TRBD1 CASSLAHGSGGYGYTF TGTGCCAGCAGCTTAGCCCATGGTTCAGGGGGGTATGGCTACACCTTC
TRBJ2-5 TRBV20-1 many TRBD2 CSAKLAGVGVGVQETQYF TGCAGTGCTAAATTAGCGGGAGTAGGGGTTGGAGTCCAAGAGACCCAGTACTTC
TRBJ1-3 TRBV12-3/TRBV12-4 few . CASSWGTPDGNTIYF TGTGCCAGCAGTTGGGGAACCCCGGATGGAAACACCATATATTTT
TRBJ1-5 TRBV28 many . CASRAYQGGRQPQHF TGTGCCAGCAGAGCGTATCAGGGAGGGCGTCAGCCCCAGCATTTT
TRBJ2-4 TRBV20-1 . TRBD1 CSAGDRRLAKNIQYF TGCAGTGCGGGGGACAGGCGATTAGCCAAAAACATTCAGTACTTC
TRBJ1-5 TRBV20-1 . TRBD1 CSARGSGGVNQPQHF TGCAGTGCTAGGGGGTCAGGGGGGGTCAATCAGCCCCAGCATTTT
TRBJ1-2 TRBV5-1 many . CASSYSGSVFYGYTF TGCGCCAGCAGCTACAGCGGAAGCGTATTCTATGGCTACACCTTC
TRBJ2-2 TRBV20-1 . . CSARRVVWNTGELFF TGCAGTGCTAGACGCGTAGTTTGGAACACCGGGGAGCTGTTTTTT
TRBJ1-3 TRBV7-2 . . CASSLRVGWGSGNTIYF TGTGCCAGCAGCTTAAGGGTCGGGTGGGGGTCCGGAAACACCATATATTTT
TRBJ1-2 TRBV2 many . CASMSGDYGYTF TGTGCCAGCATGTCAGGGGACTATGGCTACACCTTC
TRBJ2-7 TRBV6-2/TRBV6-3 many . CASSYSGSYEQYF TGTGCCAGCAGTTACTCGGGGAGCTACGAGCAGTACTTC